A selection of T cell receptor beta chains follows, all from one sample in a study of blood T cell repertoires in COVID-19. Profiled with immunoSEQ multiplex PCR; TCRdb holds only in-frame clones, not every one. Of 400,000 to 550,000 clones listed, roughly 87% are singletons. Sequenced material: PBMCs or T cells enriched from blood (not recorded which). Receptors originate from a woman in her late teens or twenties with acute COVID-19. The CDR3 runs from the conserved cysteine through the conserved F or W. The order of the fields is J gene, V gene, clone size, D gene, CDR3 protein, CDR3 DNA. A D gene is named only where the DNA matches it firmly. Clone size is not always given. Where it is, it says once, few, many or a class for expanded clones.

>TRBJ1-2|TRBV18|few|NA
CASSPDSANYGYTF
TGTGCCAGCTCTCCAGACTCAGCTAACTATGGCTACACCTTC
>TRBJ1-2|TRBV29-1|NA|NA
CSVEAGWGYTF
TGCAGCGTTGAAGCAGGTTGGGGCTACACCTTC
>TRBJ2-7|TRBV24-1|NA|TRBD1
CATAPGQGAHYEQYF
TGTGCCACCGCCCCGGGACAGGGGGCGCACTACGAGCAGTACTTC
>TRBJ1-2|TRBV6-1|NA|NA
CASSEDRIYGYTF
TGTGCCAGCAGTGAAGACAGGATTTATGGCTACACCTTC
>TRBJ2-1|TRBV14|NA|NA
CASSRWATSYNEQFF
TGTGCCAGCAGCCGGTGGGCAACCTCCTACAATGAGCAGTTCTTC
>TRBJ2-1|TRBV7-3|few|TRBD2
CASSSSGGARSEQFF
TGTGCCAGCAGCTCTAGCGGGGGGGCCCGTAGTGAGCAGTTCTTC
>TRBJ1-3|TRBV5-1|once|NA
CASSSSQGAGNTIYF
TGCGCCAGCAGCTCCTCGCAGGGTGCAGGAAACACCATATATTTT
>TRBJ2-1|TRBV4-1|NA|TRBD2
CASSLHIAGVSAGEQFF
TGCGCCAGCAGCCTCCATATAGCGGGAGTATCTGCTGGTGAGCAGTTCTTC
>TRBJ1-3|TRBV3-1/TRBV3-2|once|NA
CASSQRTGGNTIYF
TGTGCCAGCAGCCAACGGACGGGAGGAAACACCATATATTTT
>TRBJ2-1|TRBV6-6|NA|TRBD1
CASSSPQGANEQFF
TGTGCCAGCAGTTCCCCACAGGGGGCCAATGAGCAGTTCTTC
>TRBJ1-6|TRBV21-1|NA|NA
CASTTGQGNNSPLHF
TGTGCCAGCACTACAGGACAGGGGAATAATTCACCCCTCCACTTT
>TRBJ2-7|TRBV15|NA|NA
CATSREGGLFYEQYF
TGTGCCACCAGCAGAGAAGGAGGACTCTTCTACGAGCAGTACTTC
>TRBJ1-1|TRBV29-1|once|NA
CSVVRRGKMNTEAFF
TGCAGCGTCGTTAGACGGGGAAAAATGAACACTGAAGCTTTCTTT
>TRBJ2-3|TRBV5-1|NA|TRBD2
CASSLRRGGTDTQYF
TGCGCCAGCAGCTTGCGACGGGGGGGCACAGATACGCAGTATTTT
>TRBJ2-3|TRBV30|NA|TRBD2
CAWRVTSGSEITDTQYF
TGTGCCTGGAGGGTGACTAGCGGGAGTGAGATCACAGATACGCAGTATTTT
>TRBJ2-5|TRBV28|once|TRBD2
CASKQPGLAGQETQYF
TGTGCCAGCAAGCAACCGGGACTAGCGGGACAAGAGACCCAGTACTTC
>TRBJ1-2|TRBV5-6|NA|TRBD1
CASSLSGGDGYTF
TGTGCCAGCAGCTTATCAGGGGGCGATGGCTACACCTTC
>TRBJ1-5|TRBV3-1/TRBV3-2|NA|NA
CASSQRGSNQPQHF
TGTGCCAGCAGCCAAAGGGGGAGCAATCAGCCCCAGCATTTT
>TRBJ2-1|TRBV3-1/TRBV3-2|NA|TRBD1
CASSQTRDSLVTMTQFF
TGTGCCAGCAGCCAAACACGGGACAGCCTTGTTACAATGACGCAGTTCTTC
>TRBJ1-1|TRBV19|NA|TRBD1
CASRDRGRSDTEAFF
TGTGCCAGCCGGGACAGGGGGCGATCGGACACTGAAGCTTTCTTT
>TRBJ2-3|TRBV10-3|NA|TRBD2
CAIKLAADTQYF
TGTGCCATCAAGCTAGCGGCAGATACGCAGTATTTT
>TRBJ2-7|TRBV7-9|NA|NA
CASSLLASSSYEQYF
TGTGCCAGCAGCTTGCTAGCGTCGAGCTCCTACGAGCAGTACTTC
>TRBJ2-3|TRBV27|NA|NA
CASRAGFPDTQYF
TGTGCCAGCAGAGCAGGGTTCCCAGATACGCAGTATTTT
>TRBJ1-2|TRBV14|NA|NA
CASSRRTAGQGNYGYTF
TGTGCCAGCAGCCGACGAACAGCCGGGCAGGGGAACTATGGCTACACCTTC
>TRBJ2-1|TRBV9|once|TRBD2
CASSVVGGGRINEQFF
TGTGCCAGCAGCGTAGTCGGGGGAGGGCGGATAAATGAGCAGTTCTTC
>TRBJ1-1|TRBV7-2|NA|NA
CASSLKSAGTEAFF
TGTGCCAGCAGCCTAAAGTCCGCCGGCACTGAAGCTTTCTTT
>TRBJ2-7|TRBV10-1|few|TRBD2
CASSAGPTSGGASEQYF
TGCGCCAGCAGTGCAGGGCCTACTAGCGGGGGGGCCAGCGAGCAGTACTTC
>TRBJ1-6|TRBV14|NA|NA
CASSPLLQGPNSPLHF
TGTGCCAGCAGCCCACTCCTACAGGGACCAAATTCACCCCTCCACTTT
>TRBJ2-3|TRBV27|NA|TRBD1
CASGGQGGSDTQYF
TGTGCCAGCGGGGGACAGGGGGGATCCGATACGCAGTATTTT
>TRBJ2-7|TRBV18|NA|NA
CASSPLKGSSYEQYF
TGTGCCAGCTCACCGCTAAAAGGGAGCTCCTACGAGCAGTACTTC
>TRBJ1-6|TRBV6-5|few|TRBD1
CASRGQGANSPLHF
TGTGCCAGTAGGGGACAGGGGGCGAATTCACCCCTCCACTTT
>TRBJ2-5|TRBV11-2|NA|NA
CASSLDHGGIKTQYF
TGTGCCAGCAGCTTAGATCATGGGGGGATTAAGACCCAGTACTTC
>TRBJ1-2|TRBV7-9|NA|NA
CASTLSGEYGYTF
TGTGCCAGCACATTGAGCGGGGAATATGGCTACACCTTC
>TRBJ2-7|TRBV3-1/TRBV3-2|NA|TRBD1
CASSQDLTGRYEQYF
TGTGCCAGCAGCCAAGATTTGACAGGGCGTTACGAGCAGTACTTC
>TRBJ2-2|TRBV7-8|NA|TRBD1
CASSDRQGRGTGELFF
TGTGCCAGCAGCGACCGACAGGGAAGAGGAACCGGGGAGCTGTTTTTT
>TRBJ1-2|TRBV5-1|NA|TRBD1
CASSLTGGNYGYTF
TGCGCCAGCAGCTTGACAGGGGGGAACTATGGCTACACCTTC
>TRBJ1-5|TRBV19|NA|NA
CASSIQDRQPQHF
TGTGCCAGTAGTATACAAGACAGACAGCCCCAGCATTTT
>TRBJ1-2|TRBV2|NA|NA
CASSGQILYGYTF
TGTGCCAGCAGCGGACAGATCCTATATGGCTACACCTTC
>TRBJ1-2|TRBV9|NA|NA
CASSGDRPYGYTF
TGTGCCAGCAGCGGCGACAGACCGTATGGCTACACCTTC
>TRBJ1-6|TRBV9|NA|NA
CASSVEGSQRRNSPLHF
TGTGCCAGCAGCGTAGAAGGTAGTCAGCGGAGAAATTCACCCCTCCACTTT
>TRBJ2-7|TRBV7-2|NA|NA
CASSPETGVYEQYF
TGTGCCAGCAGCCCAGAGACGGGAGTCTACGAGCAGTACTTC
>TRBJ2-2|TRBV12-5|once|TRBD1
CASGLGDRGIRELFF
TGTGCTAGTGGTTTGGGGGACAGGGGCATCCGGGAGCTGTTTTTT
>TRBJ2-3|TRBV4-3|NA|TRBD1
CASSHDRAPQYF
TGCGCCAGCAGCCACGACAGGGCTCCGCAGTATTTT
>TRBJ2-1|TRBV24-1|NA|TRBD1
CATSDSTGARGWDYNEQFF
TGTGCCACCAGTGACTCGACAGGGGCCCGCGGTTGGGATTACAATGAGCAGTTCTTC